The 8 T cell receptor beta chains below come from one sample, sequenced in a study of cytomegalovirus exposure and HLA in healthy donors. It was with 60 Vbeta and 13 Jbeta primers that the PCR ran. Data came from immunoSEQ multiplex PCR; TCRdb stores just in-frame clones and leaves some out. The table lists about 180,000 clones, around 78% of them singletons, with about 3.4% in the top ten. Sequencing used PBMCs. The origin of the receptors is a woman aged 45-65 years in good health and CMV-seropositive.

The J gene is TRBJ2-3, the V gene TRBV5-1; possible D gene TRBD2, 5 bases. The CDR3 is 16 amino acids. Germline-derived CDR1 and CDR2 are SGHRS and YFSETQ. V was trimmed by 2 bases and J by 0 bases, leaving 13 bases between them. The DNA of the CDR3 is TGCGCCAGCAGCTTAGAGGGCACCACTAGCACAGATACGCAGTATTTT. Translating it yields CASSLEGTTSTDTQYF.

The chain carries TRBV7-6 and TRBJ2-5; 15 bases agree with TRBD2. CDR3 length: 17 amino acids. Germline V CDR1 and CDR2: SGHVS, FNYEAQ. Trimming cost V 5 bases and J 0 bases; bases outside gene matches: 4. CDR3 DNA: TGTGCCAGCAGCCCCGGACTAGCGGGGGGGTACCAAGAGACCCAGTACTTC. Translating gives CASSPGLAGGYQETQYF. Complete variable domain (other parts from reference TRBV7-6 and TRBJ2-5): GAGVSQSPRYKVTKRGQDVALRCDPISGHVSLYWYRQALGQGPEFLTYFNYEAQQDKSGLPNDRFSAERPEGSISTLTIQRTEQRDSAMYRCASSPGLAGGYQETQYFGPGTRLLVL.

The CDR3: CASSQDPAGEILIGYTF. DNA of the CDR3: TGTGCCAGCAGCCAAGATCCAGCAGGGGAGATATTAATAGGCTACACCTTC. The chain has TRBV4-2 and TRBJ1-2, with D perhaps matching TRBD1 (6 bases). This CDR3 region has 17 residues. CDR1 is LGHNA and CDR2 is YNFKEQ in the germline V gene. Trimming left V 0 bases short and J 8 bases short, with 22 bases between.

The rearrangement joins TRBV7-2 to TRBJ2-3; D possibly corresponds to TRBD2 (5 bases). The CDR3 is 12 amino acids. V shed 5 bases and J shed 6 bases, with 9 bases lying between them. Germline lookup yields CDR1 SGHTA and CDR2 FQGNSA. The CDR3 loop reads CASSAGLDTQYF. CDR3 DNA: TGTGCCAGCAGCGCCGGACTGGATACGCAGTATTTT.

On this clone: Its ends do not fully match the called genes, so a read error is possible. The CDR3 DNA reads as TGTGCCAGCAGCTTAGTGACTACTCAAGAGGCCCAGTACTTC. Encoded protein: CASSLVTTQEAQYF. V and J are TRBV7-2 and TRBJ2-5, with a weak D call TRBD2 (5 bases). CDR1 is SGHTA and CDR2 is FQGNSA in the germline V gene. There are 14 residues in the CDR3.

This rearrangement joins TRBV15 to TRBJ2-3; 12 bases map to TRBD2. V lost 0 bases and J lost 0; bases outside the gene matches: 10. The germline gives CDR1 LNHNV, CDR2 YYDKDF (reference sequence). The CDR3 has 20 residues. The CDR3 region has the DNA TGTGCCACCAGCAGAGACCCCCTAGCGGGAGGGCCGACTAGCACAGATACGCAGTATTTT. Translated: CATSRDPLAGGPTSTDTQYF. Filled out from reference TRBV15 and TRBJ2-3, the complete variable domain reads DAMVIQNPRYQVTQFGKPVTLSCSQTLNHNVMYWYQQKSSQAPKLLFHYYDKDFNNEADTPDNFQSRRPNTSFCFLDIRSPGLGDTAMYLCATSRDPLAGGPTSTDTQYFGPGTRLTVL.

This chain joins TRBV21-1 and TRBJ2-1; no DNA check was done on the table's D call, TRBD1. TRBV21-1 is marked as a pseudogene. The CDR3 contains 13 residues. CDR3 DNA: TGTGCCAGCAGCATCGACAGGGGAGATGAGCAGTTCTTC. Amino acids: CASSIDRGDEQFF.

This chain connects TRBV6-1 to TRBJ1-4; the match to TRBD1 covers 11 bases. The CDR3 is made up of 14 amino acids. With V trimmed by 6 bases and J by 7 bases, 4 bases remained unmatched. CDR1 is MNHNS and CDR2 is SASEGT in the germline V gene. The CDR3 nucleotides read TGTGCCAGCAGCACCGGGACAGGGGGTGAAAAACTGTTTTTT. Translating it yields CASSTGTGGEKLFF.